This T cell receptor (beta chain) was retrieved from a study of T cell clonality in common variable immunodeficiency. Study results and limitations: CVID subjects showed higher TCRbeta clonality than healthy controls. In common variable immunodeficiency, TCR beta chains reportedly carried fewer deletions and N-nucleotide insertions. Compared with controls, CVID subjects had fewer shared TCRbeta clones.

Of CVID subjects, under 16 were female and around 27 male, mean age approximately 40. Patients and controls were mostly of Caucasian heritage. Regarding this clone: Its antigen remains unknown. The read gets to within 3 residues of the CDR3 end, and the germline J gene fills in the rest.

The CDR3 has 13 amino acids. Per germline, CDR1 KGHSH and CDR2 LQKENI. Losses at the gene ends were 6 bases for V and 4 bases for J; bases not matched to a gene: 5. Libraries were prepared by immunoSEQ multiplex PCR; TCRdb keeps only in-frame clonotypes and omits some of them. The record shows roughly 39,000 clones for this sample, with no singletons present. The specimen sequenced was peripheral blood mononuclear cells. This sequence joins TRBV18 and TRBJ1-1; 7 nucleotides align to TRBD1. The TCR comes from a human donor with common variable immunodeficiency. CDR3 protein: CASSPGQITEAFF. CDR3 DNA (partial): TGTGCCAGCTCGCCGGGACAGATCACTGAA.